Each of the 19 T cell receptor beta chains below was sequenced from the same sample in a study of T cell repertoires in cytomegalovirus infection. TCRdb fed the reads into MiXCR, producing one record per CDR3 protein. The sample yields hundreds of thousands of distinct CDR3 sequences, 20% to 25% seen once. Sequencing was performed on CD8+ T cells from PBMCs. Receptors were obtained from a human donor in good health (CMV status not recorded). Some clones in this sample may be carry-over from other donors' samples.

The chain is built from TRBV20-1 and TRBJ1-1; D uncertain. V was trimmed by 3 bases and J by 6 bases, leaving 2 bases between them. Germline-derived CDR1 and CDR2 are DFQATT and SNEGSKA (reference sequence). The CDR3 loop spans 9 amino acids. The CDR3 DNA reads TGCAGTGCTAGCCCTGAAGCTTTCTTT. Its translation: CSASPEAFF.

A remark on this clonotype: This may be a read error: a much more frequent sequence differs by one nucleotide. The V and J genes are TRBV7-9 and TRBJ2-7, with 7 bases lining up with TRBD1. CDR3 length: 14 residues. The germline V gene has CDR1 SEHNR and CDR2 FQNEAQ (reference sequence). In nucleotides, the CDR3 is TGTGTCAGCAGCTTACCTGGACAGGTTTACGAGCAGTACTTC. This codes for CVSSLPGQVYEQYF.

The CDR3, as DNA: TGTGCCAGTAGTAATCAAACCAGACAATACAATCAGCCCCAGCATTTT. Its protein product is CASSNQTRQYNQPQHF. The chain recombines TRBV19 with TRBJ1-5; D remains unclear. CDR1 LNHDA and CDR2 SQIVND come from the germline V gene (reference sequence). Trimming took off 4 bases at V and 3 bases at J, with 16 bases between the two ends. The CDR3 is 16 amino acids.

The table lists this clonotype with a few counts. The chain employs TRBV19 and TRBJ2-1; 14 positions agree with TRBD2. This CDR3 has 17 residues. Germline trimming cut 10 bases from V and 1 base from J; bases unmatched to any gene: 9. In germline, CDR1 is LNHDA, CDR2 SQIVND (reference sequence). CDR3 region: CATKGLAGAESYNEQFF. For the CDR3, the DNA is TGTGCCACCAAGGGACTAGCGGGGGCCGAATCCTACAATGAGCAGTTCTTC.

V gene TRBV12-3 or TRBV12-4 combines with J gene TRBJ1-1; D not resolved. The CDR3 is 17 residues long. V was trimmed by 3 bases and J by 5 bases, leaving 22 bases between them. Here the CDR3 DNA reads TGTGCCAGCAGTTTCGTCGTTGTAGGGAAGGGTGGGACTGAAGCTTTCTTT. Translation: CASSFVVVGKGGTEAFF.

A remark on this clonotype: One end of the junction is discordant with germline, which a read error may explain. The chain couples TRBV29-1 to TRBJ1-5; no definite D call. This CDR3 contains 13 residues. Germline V gene lookup returns CDR1 SQVTM and CDR2 ANQGSEA. The CDR3 region is CSTQDGDNQPQRF. The CDR3 DNA reads as TGCAGCACCCAGGACGGAGACAATCAGCCCCAGCGTTTT.

This rearrangement joins TRBV19 to TRBJ2-7, with unresolved D. This CDR3 has 13 amino acids. The V gene lost 4 bases and the J gene lost 1 base, with 8 bases spanning the gap. Germline values: CDR1 LNHDA, CDR2 SQIVND (reference sequence). The chain's CDR3 is CASSTAGSYEQYF. DNA for the CDR3: TGTGCCAGTAGTACGGCCGGATCCTACGAGCAGTACTTC.

The CDR3 reads CSARHGTGGFYEQYF. The CDR3 DNA reads TGCAGTGCTAGACATGGGACAGGGGGCTTCTACGAGCAGTACTTC. This chain joins TRBV20-1 and TRBJ2-7; TRBD1 matches 12 bases. Unmatched junction bases numbered 5, after V lost 2 bases and J lost 3 bases. Germline V lookup: CDR1 DFQATT, CDR2 SNEGSKA (reference sequence). The CDR3 spans 15 residues.

This chain uses TRBV2 with TRBJ2-4; 13 bases align to TRBD2. CDR3 length equals 15 residues. The V gene's germline CDR1 is SNHLY and CDR2 FYNNEI. V dropped 9 bases and J dropped 6; count of bases not matched to a gene: 8. This CDR3 is CASLGLAGVGNIQYF. The CDR3 DNA sequence: TGTGCCAGTCTAGGACTAGCGGGGGTCGGAAACATTCAGTACTTC.

The chain couples TRBV2 to TRBJ1-6, with a tentative D call TRBD1 (5 bases). There are 13 residues in the CDR3. Between the trimmed V and J ends, which lost 9 bases and 4 bases, there was a span of 10 bases. Germline CDR1 is SNHLY and CDR2 is FYNNEI. This CDR3 is CAREKGYNSPLHF. The CDR3 coding sequence is TGTGCCAGGGAGAAGGGGTATAATTCACCCCTCCACTTT.

The rearrangement uses TRBV13 and TRBJ2-1; D is ambiguous. Germline V CDR1 and CDR2: PRHDT, FYEKMQ (reference sequence). The CDR3 runs to 13 residues. V lost 2 bases to trimming and J lost 5 bases, with 7 bases between them. CDR3 bases: TGTGCCAGCAGCTTAAGGATGGACAATGAGCAGTTCTTC. Protein: CASSLRMDNEQFF.

This chain links TRBV4-1 with TRBJ2-7, with unresolved D. Germline CDR1 reads MGHRA; CDR2 reads YSYEKL. This CDR3 has 12 amino acids. With 1 base removed from V and 5 bases from J, the gap between germline ends came to 6 bases. CDR3 in amino acids: CASSQGANEQYF. For the CDR3, the DNA is TGCGCCAGCAGCCAAGGGGCGAACGAGCAGTACTTC.

This sequence joins TRBV10-3 and TRBJ2-7; TRBD1 might be the D (6 bases). The CDR3 is made up of 16 amino acids. V shed 4 bases and J shed 0 bases, with 16 bases lying between them. Germline assignment: CDR1 ENHRY and CDR2 SYGVKD. CDR3 residues: CAISGTTGPSSYEQYF. The CDR3 DNA reads TGTGCCATCAGTGGGACCACAGGGCCCAGCTCCTACGAGCAGTACTTC.

This chain uses TRBV10-3 with TRBJ2-5; 7 bases map to TRBD1. Trimming at V came to 4 bases and at J to 3 bases, leaving 5 bases not matched to a gene. Per germline, CDR1 ENHRY and CDR2 SYGVKD. The CDR3 has 14 amino acids. CDR3 loop: CAISGGTEEETQYF. CDR3 sequence (DNA): TGTGCCATCAGTGGTGGGACAGAGGAAGAGACCCAGTACTTC.

A remark on this clonotype: This may arise from a read error, as a much more abundant clone is one base away. The gene calls are TRBV6-5 and TRBJ1-1; D remains ambiguous. The CDR3 has 12 residues. Trimming took 2 bases from V and 12 from J, leaving 13 bases between them. CDR1 and CDR2 from the germline V gene are MNHEY and SVGAGI. The CDR3 DNA reads TGTGCCAGCAGTTACGCAGGACCGCCGACTTTCTTT. Translated, it gives CASSYAGPPTFF.

The table lists this clonotype with many counts. The CDR3: CASSSGQGISYEQYF. The CDR3 nucleotides read TGTGCCAGCAGCTCGGGACAGGGGATCTCCTACGAGCAGTACTTC. J is TRBJ2-7 and V is TRBV7-8; 10 bases align to TRBD1. The CDR3 has 15 residues. Germline V gene data show CDR1 as SGHVS and CDR2 as FQNEAQ. V dropped 4 bases and J dropped 0; count of bases not matched to a gene: 3.

The chain combines TRBV6-2 or TRBV6-3 with TRBJ1-6; D unclear. This CDR3 region has 15 residues. V gave up 0 bases and J gave up 4 bases, with 7 bases separating them. Germline V gene data show CDR1 as MNHEY and CDR2 as SVGEGT. In nucleotides, the CDR3 is TGTGCCAGCAGTTACTCACTGGAATATAATTCACCCCTCCACTTT. Its translation: CASSYSLEYNSPLHF.

This clonotype was counted a few times. The chain combines TRBV29-1 with TRBJ2-2; no clear D. CDR3 length: 12 amino acids. Germline V gives CDR1 SQVTM, CDR2 ANQGSEA. With 5 bases removed from V and 3 bases from J, the gap between germline ends came to 7 bases. CDR3 DNA: TGCAGCGTTCGATTGGACACCGGGGAGCTGTTTTTT. Amino acids: CSVRLDTGELFF.

V and J are TRBV6-5 and TRBJ2-1; no clear D. CDR3 length equals 18 residues. The V gene lost 0 bases and the J gene lost 4 bases, with 19 bases spanning the gap. Germline V gene sequence: CDR1 MNHEY, CDR2 SVGAGI. The CDR3 sequence: CASSYSGFRVGWYNEQFF. The CDR3 DNA reads TGTGCCAGCAGTTACTCGGGTTTTCGTGTGGGGTGGTACAATGAGCAGTTCTTC.